One sample yielded the 22 T cell receptor beta chains listed below, sequenced in a study of blood T cell repertoires in COVID-19 (dated by TCRdb to about 2020). The receptor library was made with the immunoSEQ multiplex PCR assay. Held by TCRdb, this immuneACCESS table contains in-frame sequences only and omits some clones. Under half of the omission traces to an unresolved V gene where checked; the cause of the rest is unknown. For this sample there are a few hundred thousand clones; 80% to 90% appear just once. 3.5% to 4% of the sample comes from the top ten. The sample taken for sequencing was PBMCs or T cells enriched from blood (not recorded which). The receptors were gathered from a woman aged 40 to 49 with acute COVID-19.

CDR3 residues: CASSFYGGEKLFF. The CDR3 DNA is TGTGCCAGCAGCTTTTACGGAGGTGAAAAACTGTTTTTT. The V gene is TRBV7-9, the J gene TRBJ1-4; no reliable D call. Per the germline V gene, CDR1 is SEHNR and CDR2 is FQNEAQ (reference sequence). V was clipped by 3 bases and J by 7 bases, with 9 bases between them. The CDR3 contains 13 residues. Drawing the rest from reference TRBV7-9 and TRBJ1-4, the complete variable domain is DTGVSQNPRHKITKRGQNVTFRCDPISEHNRLYWYRQTLGQGPEFLTYFQNEAQLEKSRLLSDRFSAERPKGSFSTLEIQRTEQGDSAMYLCASSFYGGEKLFFGSGTQLSVL.

The J gene is TRBJ2-5, the V gene TRBV5-1; 7 bases agree with TRBD2. The germline V gene has CDR1 SGHRS and CDR2 YFSETQ. J gave up 2 bases and V 1 base, and 2 bases lay outside the gene matches. The CDR3 is made up of 14 amino acids. The CDR3 is CASSLRLAQETQYF. The CDR3 DNA reads as TGCGCCAGCAGCTTGCGACTAGCTCAAGAGACCCAGTACTTC.

In its sample, this clone was seen a few times. The chain combines TRBV2 with TRBJ1-5, with TRBD1 matching 8 bases. The CDR3 contains 14 residues. Germline trimming cut 8 bases from V and 4 bases from J; bases unmatched to any gene: 7. The germline CDR1 and CDR2 sequences are SNHLY and FYNNEI. CDR3 bases: TGTGCCAGCGCTGTCGGGGACAGGAATCAGCCCCAGCATTTT. Translating gives CASAVGDRNQPQHF. Full variable domain (remainder filled in from reference TRBV2 and TRBJ1-5): EPEVTQTPSHQVTQMGQEVILRCVPISNHLYFYWYRQILGQKVEFLVSFYNNEISEKSEIFDDQFSVERPDGSNFTLKIRSTKLEDSAMYFCASAVGDRNQPQHFGDGTRLSIL.

The rearrangement joins TRBV28 to TRBJ1-2; TRBD1 matches at 8 bases. V dropped 3 bases and J dropped 1; count of bases not matched to a gene: 10. Germline CDR1 and CDR2: MDHEN and SYDVKM. CDR3 length: 17 amino acids. The CDR3 reads CASSLSQGASINYGYTF. As DNA, the CDR3 is TGTGCCAGCAGTTTGAGTCAGGGGGCGAGTATTAACTATGGCTACACCTTC.

This chain connects TRBV7-9 to TRBJ2-5; 9 positions agree with TRBD1. V lost 5 bases and J lost 2; bases outside the gene matches: 9. This CDR3 comprises 16 residues. Per the germline V gene, CDR1 is SEHNR and CDR2 is FQNEAQ (reference sequence). The CDR3 DNA sequence: TGTGCCAGCAGCCATACCGGGACAGGGAAACAAGAGACCCAGTACTTC. Residues: CASSHTGTGKQETQYF.

V is TRBV7-9 and J is TRBJ2-1; TRBD2 matches at 12 bases. CDR1 is SEHNR, CDR2 FQNEAQ, per germline (reference sequence). J was trimmed by 7 bases and V by 5 bases; bases with no gene match: 9. The CDR3 runs to 16 residues. The DNA of the CDR3 is TGTGCCAGCAGCCCCCGACTAGCGGGAGTTCAAAATGAGCAGTTCTTC. Translation gives CASSPRLAGVQNEQFF. Full variable domain (missing parts from reference TRBV7-9 and TRBJ2-1): DTGVSQNPRHKITKRGQNVTFRCDPISEHNRLYWYRQTLGQGPEFLTYFQNEAQLEKSRLLSDRFSAERPKGSFSTLEIQRTEQGDSAMYLCASSPRLAGVQNEQFFGPGTRLTVL.

The V and J genes are TRBV4-3 and TRBJ2-7, with 9 bases matching TRBD1. The CDR3 is made up of 17 amino acids. V trimming: 0 bases; J trimming: 4 bases; junction bases outside the gene matches: 10. Germline lookup yields CDR1 LGHNA and CDR2 YSLEER. The CDR3 sequence: CASSQDTGGSFRYEQYF. CDR3 sequence (DNA): TGCGCCAGCAGCCAAGATACAGGGGGCTCCTTTAGGTACGAGCAGTACTTC.

The chain combines TRBV10-3 with TRBJ1-1; the D gene is possibly TRBD1 (6 bases). This CDR3 is built from 13 residues. Trimming took 7 bases from V and 3 from J, leaving 12 bases between them. Germline lookup yields CDR1 ENHRY and CDR2 SYGVKD. CDR3 sequence reads: CAIKGQAYTEAFF. CDR3 coding DNA: TGTGCCATCAAGGGACAAGCCTACACTGAAGCTTTCTTT.

The rearrangement links TRBV11-2 to TRBJ2-5, with D perhaps matching TRBD2 (6 bases). CDR1 and CDR2 from the germline V gene are SGHAT and FQNNGV. This CDR3 has 14 residues. V shed 3 bases and J shed 2 bases, with 10 bases lying between them. The CDR3 bases are TGTGCCAGCAGCTTTACACGGGGGCAAGAGACCCAGTACTTC. Its protein product is CASSFTRGQETQYF.

The chain carries TRBV3-1 (or the pseudogene TRBV3-2) and TRBJ2-7; the D gene is possibly TRBD1 (6 bases). Germline-derived CDR1 and CDR2 are LGHDT and YNNKEL (reference sequence). The CDR3 is 16 amino acids. The V gene lost 0 bases and the J gene lost 1 base, with 13 bases spanning the gap. The CDR3 region has the DNA TGTGCCAGCAGCCAAGATAAGGGGGTAAGGTCCTACGAGCAGTACTTC. It translates to CASSQDKGVRSYEQYF.

This CDR3 reads CASSPTNPGQGIIGYTF. The CDR3 region has the DNA TGTGCCAGCAGTCCGACGAATCCCGGACAGGGAATTATCGGCTACACCTTC. The chain has TRBV28 and TRBJ1-2; 8 bases fit TRBD1. Trimming removed 5 bases from V and 8 bases from J; junction bases left unmatched: 19. Germline lookup yields CDR1 MDHEN and CDR2 SYDVKM. CDR3 length equals 17 residues.

The chain employs TRBV6-5 and TRBJ2-6; D ambiguous. In germline, CDR1 is MNHEY, CDR2 SVGAGI. CDR3 length: 16 amino acids. Trimming left V 2 bases short and J 3 bases short, with 11 bases between. CDR3 DNA: TGTGCCAGCAGTTACCTTAGTGCAGGTGGGGCCAACGTCCTGACTTTC. Translated, it gives CASSYLSAGGANVLTF.

To note about this clone: The same CDR3 arises from other DNA sequences in this sample as well. The gene calls are TRBV28 and TRBJ2-7, with D possibly being TRBD2 (6 bases). The V end was cut by 6 bases, the J end by 4 bases, with 7 bases between. Germline lookup yields CDR1 MDHEN and CDR2 SYDVKM. This CDR3 has 11 amino acids. Here the CDR3 reads CASRGGYEQYF. In nucleotides, the CDR3 is TGTGCCAGCAGGGGGGGATACGAGCAGTACTTC.

This clone was seen just once. The chain uses TRBV29-1 and TRBJ2-5; D perhaps matches TRBD1 (5 bases). The germline gives CDR1 SQVTM, CDR2 ANQGSEA. The CDR3 runs 13 residues. Between the trimmed V and J ends, which lost 4 bases and 4 bases, there was a span of 13 bases. The CDR3 region is CSVGQGIRETQYF. In DNA, the CDR3 is TGCAGCGTTGGGCAGGGCATACGAGAGACCCAGTACTTC. Based on the CDR3 plus reference TRBV29-1 and TRBJ2-5, the full variable domain is SAVISQKPSRDICQRGTSLTIQCQVDSQVTMMFWYRQQPGQSLTLIATANQGSEATYESGFVIDKFPISRPNLTFSTLTVSNMSPEDSSIYLCSVGQGIRETQYFGPGTRLLVL.

This chain joins TRBV13 and TRBJ1-2; no clear D. The germline V and J ends were trimmed by 0 bases and 0 bases, with 8 bases remaining between them. Germline loops: CDR1 PRHDT, CDR2 FYEKMQ (reference sequence). The CDR3 totals 15 residues. DNA for the CDR3: TGTGCCAGCAGCTTAGGACGAGGGACTAACTATGGCTACACCTTC. This translates into CASSLGRGTNYGYTF.

CDR3 amino acids: CAWSSGQGNQPQHF. The CDR3, as DNA: TGTGCCTGGAGTTCTGGACAGGGCAATCAGCCCCAGCATTTT. The chain combines TRBV30 with TRBJ1-5, with TRBD1 matching over 7 bases. After removal of 2 bases from V and 2 bases from J, the junction contained 3 bases not matched to a gene. CDR1 is GTSNPN and CDR2 is SVGIG in the germline V gene (reference sequence). The CDR3 is made up of 14 amino acids.

The gene calls are TRBV11-2 and TRBJ1-2; no clear D. This CDR3 has 14 amino acids. The germline V gene has CDR1 SGHAT and CDR2 FQNNGV. The V end lost 8 bases, the J end lost 4 bases, and 17 bases lay between the germline ends. CDR3 nucleotides: TGTGCCAGCGGACCGGAGGACGGTTCCTATGGCTACACCTTC. Residues: CASGPEDGSYGYTF. Full variable domain (remainder filled in from reference TRBV11-2 and TRBJ1-2): EAGVAQSPRYKIIEKRQSVAFWCNPISGHATLYWYQQILGQGPKLLIQFQNNGVVDDSQLPKDRFSAERLKGVDSTLKIQPAKLEDSAVYLCASGPEDGSYGYTFGSGTRLTVV.

V and J are TRBV7-8 and TRBJ1-2; weak D call: TRBD1 (6 bases). Looked up from germline, CDR1 is SGHVS and CDR2 is FQNEAQ. Trimming left V 1 base short and J 6 bases short, with 12 bases between. This CDR3 comprises 14 residues. CDR3 DNA sequence: TGTGCCAGCAGCTTAGAGGGACAACTCCATGGCTACACCTTC. Its protein is CASSLEGQLHGYTF.

The chain carries TRBV28 and TRBJ2-7, with a possible D match to TRBD1 (5 bases). The CDR3 is 15 residues long. V lost 3 bases and J lost 1, with 13 bases in between. In germline, CDR1 is MDHEN, CDR2 SYDVKM. In DNA, the CDR3 is TGTGCCAGCAGTTTCTCAGGGCCATCTTCCTACGAGCAGTACTTC. Translation gives CASSFSGPSSYEQYF.

This chain uses TRBV19 with TRBJ2-6; 7 bases are shared with TRBD1. This CDR3 is 18 amino acids long. Trimming at V came to 0 bases and at J to 3 bases, leaving 8 bases not matched to a gene. CDR1 LNHDA and CDR2 SQIVND come from the germline V gene (reference sequence). The CDR3 is CASSIDGQDRSGANVLTF. The DNA for the CDR3 is TGTGCCAGTAGTATAGACGGACAGGACAGGAGTGGGGCCAACGTCCTGACTTTC.

The rearrangement uses TRBV7-9 and TRBJ1-5, with 7 bases lining up with TRBD1. This CDR3 contains 16 residues. The V and J ends lost 1 base and 2 bases, in that order; junction bases with no gene match: 5. Germline lookup yields CDR1 SEHNR and CDR2 FQNEAQ (reference sequence). In DNA, the CDR3 is TGTGCCAGCAGCTTAGAGTCAGGGGGTGGCAATCAGCCCCAGCATTTT. Translated: CASSLESGGGNQPQHF.

CDR3 DNA: TGTGCCAGCAGTTTATCGAGGTGGGGCGGGAGCGGGGAGACCCAGTACTTC. Protein sequence: CASSLSRWGGSGETQYF. The chain has TRBV27 and TRBJ2-5, with TRBD2 matching over 7 bases. With V trimmed by 0 bases and J by 5 bases, 12 bases remained unmatched. This CDR3 is 17 amino acids long. Germline CDR1 and CDR2: MNHEY and SMNVEV (reference sequence).